The next 26 T cell receptor beta chains were all read from a single sample in a study of CD8+ T cells in alopecia areata. Reverse transcribed after extraction, RNA yielded cDNA as the sequencing template. Data came from immunoSEQ multiplex PCR; TCRdb stores just in-frame clones and leaves some out. The profile shows about 64,000 clones, approximately 44% of them singletons. Regarding treatment: oral pan-JAK inhibitor, 5-10 mg twice daily. This specimen was CD8+ T cells sorted from blood, taken at roughly week 36, from a patient treated with tofacitinib. These receptors were obtained from a human donor with alopecia areata.

The rearrangement uses TRBV27 and TRBJ1-1; tentatively, D is TRBD1 (6 bases). The germline V gene has CDR1 MNHEY and CDR2 SMNVEV (reference sequence). The CDR3 sequence is 15 residues long. Deletions cut 3 bases from V and 1 base from J, with 12 bases between. The CDR3 DNA reads as TGTGCCAGCAGTTTCAGGGGCGAGAGGAACACTGAAGCTTTCTTT. It translates to CASSFRGERNTEAFF.

This clone was detected only a few times. The chain uses TRBV7-9 and TRBJ2-7, with D perhaps TRBD1 (5 bases). Germline V gene lookup returns CDR1 SEHNR and CDR2 FQNEAQ (reference sequence). The V end was cut by 4 bases, the J end by 7 bases, with 11 bases between. CDR3 length: 12 amino acids. Here the CDR3 DNA reads TGTGCCAGCAGCTCTCAGGGTGGGGAGCAGTACTTC. Its translation is CASSSQGGEQYF.

This clone is a singleton in its sample. V usage is TRBV27 and J usage is TRBJ2-6, with D possibly TRBD2 on 6 matching bases. V lost 4 bases to trimming and J lost 1 base, with 8 bases between them. CDR1 and CDR2 (germline): MNHEY, SMNVEV (reference sequence). The CDR3 is made up of 15 amino acids. CDR3 nucleotides: TGTGCCAGCAGTTGGGGAGGTTCTGGGGCCAACGTCCTGACTTTC. It translates to CASSWGGSGANVLTF.

CDR3 in DNA: TGCAGCGTTGAAGACAGGGGTCTAGAAGGCTACACCTTC. It specifies CSVEDRGLEGYTF. This rearrangement joins TRBV29-1 to TRBJ1-2, with D perhaps matching TRBD1 (6 bases). CDR1 and CDR2 from the germline V gene are SQVTM and ANQGSEA. V was trimmed by 0 bases and J by 8 bases, leaving 13 bases between them. This CDR3 region has 13 residues.

The chain carries TRBV11-2 and TRBJ2-7; 10 bases are shared with TRBD1. Trimming took 4 bases from V and 7 from J; bases not matched to a gene: 7. The CDR3 has 14 amino acids. Germline CDR1 and CDR2: SGHAT and FQNNGV. The CDR3 nucleotides read TGTGCCAGCAGCTATAGACAGGGGGCGAGGGAGCAGTACTTC. Translation: CASSYRQGAREQYF.

The table lists this clone with a few counts. The chain is built from TRBV5-1 and TRBJ2-6, with TRBD1 matching 11 bases. Germline V gives CDR1 SGHRS, CDR2 YFSETQ. J was trimmed by 3 bases and V by 0 bases; bases with no gene match: 5. This CDR3 comprises 18 residues. The CDR3 bases are TGCGCCAGCAGCTTGGGGACAGGGGGCAGTTTTGGGGCCAACGTCCTGACTTTC. Amino acid sequence: CASSLGTGGSFGANVLTF.

The rearrangement joins TRBV27 to TRBJ1-3; D gene unclear. Trimming took off 6 bases at V and 4 bases at J, with 4 bases between the two ends. CDR1 and CDR2 (germline): MNHEY, SMNVEV (reference sequence). The CDR3 covers 11 residues. DNA for the CDR3: TGTGCCAGCAGAGGGGGAAACACCATATATTTT. Its translation: CASRGGNTIYF.

The chain uses TRBV27 and TRBJ2-7; D is possibly TRBD1 or TRBD2 (6 bases each). The CDR3 runs 14 residues. Germline V gene sequence: CDR1 MNHEY, CDR2 SMNVEV (reference sequence). V lost 2 bases to trimming and J lost 5 bases, with 13 bases between them. The CDR3 protein is CASSLGGTINEQYF. DNA of the CDR3: TGTGCCAGCAGTTTAGGCGGGACAATCAACGAGCAGTACTTC.

This clone was detected a few times. A read error is likely here: a far larger clone is one base away. The V and J genes are TRBV5-4 and TRBJ1-1; D remains ambiguous. CDR1 is SGHNT and CDR2 is YYREEE in the germline V gene (reference sequence). Trimming left V 0 bases short and J 4 bases short, with 4 bases between. There are 12 residues in the CDR3. The CDR3 sequence: CASSLGTTEAFF. In nucleotides, the CDR3 is TGTGCCAGCAGCTTGGGGACCACTGAAGCTTTCTTT.

The chain carries TRBV29-1 and TRBJ2-7, with D maybe TRBD2 (5 bases). The V end lost 4 bases, the J end lost 3 bases, and 16 bases lay between the germline ends. The CDR3 is made up of 14 amino acids. The V gene's germline CDR1 is SQVTM and CDR2 ANQGSEA. The DNA of the CDR3 is TGCAGCGTTGTAGGGTTGTCTGGGAGCTACGAGCAGTACTTC. Translation gives CSVVGLSGSYEQYF.

Note on this clone: One end of the junction fails to match germline, which may point to a read error. At the DNA level, this CDR3 is encoded by other sequences in the same sample as well. V is TRBV4-1 and J is TRBJ2-1; D not certain. The CDR3 covers 12 residues. The V gene's germline CDR1 is MGHRA and CDR2 YSYEKL. CDR3 bases: TGTGCCAGCAGCCCCCTAGGGCCTGAGCAGTTCTTC. This sequence encodes CASSPLGPEQFF.

This rearrangement joins TRBV4-1 to TRBJ2-7; 7 positions agree with TRBD1. The CDR3 covers 15 residues. Germline CDR1 MGHRA, CDR2 YSYEKL. The V segment lost 3 bases and the J segment 3 bases; nucleotides outside the gene matches: 8. The DNA of the CDR3 is TGCGCCAGCAGCCAGTTCCGGGACAGCAACTACGAGCAGTACTTC. Its protein is CASSQFRDSNYEQYF.

This clone appeared a few times. The V gene is TRBV30, the J gene TRBJ1-5; D unresolved. CDR1 is GTSNPN and CDR2 is SVGIG in the germline V gene (reference sequence). There are 14 residues in the CDR3. Deletions cut 0 bases from V and 2 bases from J, with 8 bases between. The CDR3 is CAWSVSPGNQPQHF. The DNA of the CDR3 is TGTGCCTGGAGTGTAAGCCCGGGCAATCAGCCCCAGCATTTT. Together with reference TRBV30 and TRBJ1-5, the CDR3 gives the full variable domain: SQTIHQWPATLVQPVGSPLSLECTVEGTSNPNLYWYRQAAGRGLQLLFYSVGIGQISSEVPQNLSASRPQDRQFILSSKKLLLSDSGFYLCAWSVSPGNQPQHFGDGTRLSIL.

J is TRBJ1-5 and V is TRBV7-6, with TRBD1 as a possible D gene (6 bases). Germline assignment: CDR1 SGHVS and CDR2 FNYEAQ. The CDR3 is 15 amino acids. Trimming took off 5 bases at V and 2 bases at J, with 13 bases between the two ends. Here the CDR3 DNA reads TGTGCCAGCAGCCCAGCAGGGGTAGGCAATCAGCCCCAGCATTTT. Encoded protein: CASSPAGVGNQPQHF.

The chain links TRBV4-1 to TRBJ2-7, with 12 bases matching TRBD1. V dropped 3 bases and J dropped 6; count of bases not matched to a gene: 12. This CDR3 is built from 17 residues. The germline gives CDR1 MGHRA, CDR2 YSYEKL. The CDR3 DNA reads as TGCGCCAGCAGCCACCCAAATTCCGGGACAGGGGGCTCCGAGCAGTACTTC. This sequence encodes CASSHPNSGTGGSEQYF.

This clone was seen more than once but under ten times. This chain connects TRBV7-8 to TRBJ1-2, with TRBD1 as a possible D gene (5 bases). Germline values: CDR1 SGHVS, CDR2 FQNEAQ. There are 16 residues in the CDR3. Trimming took 2 bases from V and 4 from J, leaving 17 bases between them. CDR3 residues: CASSLRGEGSVYGYTF. The CDR3 DNA sequence: TGTGCCAGCAGCTTAAGGGGAGAGGGATCGGTCTATGGCTACACCTTC.

As regards this clone: The junction departs from the called germline gene at one end, perhaps through a read error. The J gene is TRBJ1-3, the V gene TRBV27; no definite D call. Germline V CDR1 and CDR2: MNHEY, SMNVEV (reference sequence). The CDR3 covers 10 residues. CDR3 coding DNA: TGTGCCAGCAGAGGCCCCAAACCAAGGTTT. Its translation: CASRGPKPRF.

The CDR3 loop is CASSSPGRSYNEQFF. The CDR3 DNA is TGTGCCAGCAGCAGTCCCGGACGGTCCTACAATGAGCAGTTCTTC. The chain employs TRBV7-9 and TRBJ2-1; no reliable D call. Germline-derived CDR1 and CDR2 are SEHNR and FQNEAQ (reference sequence). The ends were cut back, 5 bases at V and 1 base at J, with 12 bases in the middle. This CDR3 comprises 15 residues.

A word on this clone: The identical CDR3 is also encoded by other nucleotide sequences in the sample. This chain joins TRBV5-1 and TRBJ2-7, with D unresolved. The V gene lost 0 bases and the J gene lost 0 bases, with 4 bases spanning the gap. Germline CDR1 and CDR2: SGHRS and YFSETQ. The CDR3 is made up of 13 amino acids. CDR3 in DNA: TGCGCCAGCAGCTTGGATCGCTCCTACGAGCAGTACTTC. The encoded protein is CASSLDRSYEQYF.

The chain recombines TRBV11-1 with TRBJ2-1; no definite D call. The CDR3 loop spans 12 amino acids. V was pared by 4 bases and J by 8 bases, with 9 bases between. Germline CDR1 is SGHAT and CDR2 is FQDESV (reference sequence). CDR3 DNA sequence: TGTGCCAGCAGCTATAGAGAGGATGAGCAGTTCTTC. Protein sequence: CASSYREDEQFF.

This clone appeared a few times. This chain uses TRBV9 with TRBJ2-1, with D unclear. Trimming took off 1 base at V and 7 bases at J, with 6 bases between the two ends. The germline V gene encodes CDR1 SGDLS and CDR2 YYNGEE. The CDR3 loop spans 12 amino acids. The CDR3 bases are TGTGCCAGCAGCGTAAGTACGAATGAGCAGTTCTTC. As protein: CASSVSTNEQFF. Full variable domain (rest looked up from reference TRBV9 and TRBJ2-1): DSGVTQTPKHLITATGQRVTLRCSPRSGDLSVYWYQQSLDQGLQFLIQYYNGEERAKGNILERFSAQQFPDLHSELNLSSLELGDSALYFCASSVSTNEQFFGPGTRLTVL.

This chain uses TRBV7-8 with TRBJ2-7, with 13 bases that match TRBD2. The V gene end was trimmed by 7 bases and the J gene end by 5 bases; junction bases not matched to a gene: 8. CDR1 and CDR2 from the germline V gene are SGHVS and FQNEAQ. CDR3 length equals 15 residues. This CDR3 reads CASTLTGLAGDEQYF. The CDR3, as DNA: TGTGCCAGCACGCTTACCGGACTAGCGGGAGACGAGCAGTACTTC.

The chain carries TRBV11-2 and TRBJ2-3, with D unclear. From germline, CDR1 is SGHAT and CDR2 FQNNGV. The CDR3 has 11 amino acids. Deletions cut 1 base from V and 11 bases from J, with 7 bases between. The CDR3 DNA reads TGTGCCAGCAGCTTAGGCCAAGGGCAGTATTTT. It encodes CASSLGQGQYF. The full variable domain, its missing parts supplied by reference TRBV11-2 and TRBJ2-3, is EAGVAQSPRYKIIEKRQSVAFWCNPISGHATLYWYQQILGQGPKLLIQFQNNGVVDDSQLPKDRFSAERLKGVDSTLKIQPAKLEDSAVYLCASSLGQGQYFGPGTRLTVL.

This rearrangement joins TRBV15 to TRBJ2-2; D possibly matches TRBD1 or TRBD2 (6 bases each). Trimming removed 5 bases at V and 7 bases at J, with 8 bases between. In germline, CDR1 is LNHNV, CDR2 YYDKDF (reference sequence). The CDR3 spans 12 residues. This CDR3 is CATSEGGGELFF. The CDR3 DNA reads TGTGCCACCAGCGAGGGGGGCGGGGAGCTGTTTTTT.

The chain has TRBV6-6 and TRBJ2-7, with TRBD2 identical over 7 bases. The CDR3 has 13 amino acids. V shed 6 bases and J 7 bases; nucleotides not matched to a gene: 9. Per the germline V gene, CDR1 is MNHNY and CDR2 is SVGAGI (reference sequence). CDR3 nucleotides: TGTGCCAGCAGCTACGGGGGGTCCCTGGAGCAGTACTTC. Protein sequence: CASSYGGSLEQYF.

The J gene is TRBJ1-2, the V gene TRBV15; D gene ambiguous. CDR3 length equals 11 residues. V gave up 6 bases and J gave up 6 bases, with 8 bases separating them. Germline CDR1 reads LNHNV; CDR2 reads YYDKDF (reference sequence). CDR3 DNA sequence: TGTGCCACCAGGGAGACAAATGGCTACACCTTC. This gives the protein CATRETNGYTF.